This TCR beta chain appears in the sequencing data of a study of CD8+ T cells in alopecia areata. The table lists this clone with a count of one. Germline and junction disagree at one end, which may indicate a read error. Indicated treatment: oral pan-JAK inhibitor, 5-10 mg twice daily. Sequencing relied on a cDNA template that was reverse transcribed from extracted RNA. The data were produced by immunoSEQ multiplex PCR, yet TCRdb's version contains in-frame clones alone and is incomplete. The data contain about 90,000 clones, roughly 46% of them singletons. Per the germline V gene, CDR1 is SGHNT and CDR2 is YYREEE (reference sequence). The CDR3 has 16 residues.

Sequenced here: CD8+ T cells sorted from blood, sampled at week 24, from a patient treated with tofacitinib. The chain is built from TRBV5-4 and TRBJ2-7; a possible D gene is TRBD2 (5 bases). The origin of this receptor is a human donor with alopecia areata. CDR3 amino acids: CASSQELVGSSYEQYF. Written as DNA, the CDR3 is TGCGCCAGCAGCCAAGAACTGGTGGGGAGCTCCTACGAGCAGTACTTC. Combining the CDR3 with reference TRBV5-4 and TRBJ2-7 gives the whole variable domain ETGVTQSPTHLIKTRGQQVTLRCSSQSGHNTVSWYQQALGQGPQFIFQYYREEENGRGNFPPRFSGLQFPNYSSELNVNALELDDSALYLCASSQELVGSSYEQYFGPGTRLTVT.